This TCR beta chain was profiled in a study of blood T cell repertoires in COVID-19. For the study at large: Acute and convalescent COVID-19 samples came from the United States, Italy and Spain. From T cells, B-cell-depleted T cells, or PBMCs came the material, which was cDNA or gDNA.

In the original processing: Estimation of nucleated cell counts was performed using reference gene primer amplification. Sequencing was performed with immunoSEQ multiplex PCR; in TCRdb, only in-frame clones are kept and a portion is missing. Clonal size and the V and J genes are those of that table, whereas D and trimming came from the DNA. In the table there are some 230,000 clones, about 86% of which are singletons. The receptor was derived from an older woman with acute or convalescent COVID-19. Sample: peripheral blood.

CDR3 amino acids: CASGTMTSGGREQFF. CDR3 sequence (DNA): TGTGCCAGCGGGACAATGACTAGCGGGGGAAGGGAGCAGTTCTTC. The chain couples TRBV6-6 to TRBJ2-1; 12 bases fit TRBD2. Germline CDR1 and CDR2: MNHNY and SVGAGI (reference sequence). The CDR3 extends over 15 amino acids. With 8 bases clipped from V and 10 bases from J, the junction kept 12 bases outside the gene matches.